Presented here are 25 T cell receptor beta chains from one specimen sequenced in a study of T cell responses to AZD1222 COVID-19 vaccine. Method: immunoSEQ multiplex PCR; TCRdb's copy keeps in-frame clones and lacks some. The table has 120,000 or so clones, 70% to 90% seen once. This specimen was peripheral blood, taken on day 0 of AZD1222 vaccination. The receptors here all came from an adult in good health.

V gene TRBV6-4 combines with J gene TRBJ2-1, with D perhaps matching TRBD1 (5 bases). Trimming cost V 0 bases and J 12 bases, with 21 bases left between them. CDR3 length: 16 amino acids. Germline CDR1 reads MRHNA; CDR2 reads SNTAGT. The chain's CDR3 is CASSDSTTGPIEGQFF. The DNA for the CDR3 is TGTGCCAGCAGTGACTCGACCACAGGACCAATCGAAGGGCAGTTCTTC.

Here the CDR3 DNA reads TGCGCCAGCAGCTTGCCAGGTTTGGCTGAAGCTTTCTTT. Encoded protein: CASSLPGLAEAFF. This chain joins TRBV4-1 and TRBJ1-1; D gene ambiguous. CDR1 and CDR2 from the germline V gene are MGHRA and YSYEKL. This CDR3 region has 13 residues. With 5 bases removed from V and 6 bases from J, the gap between germline ends came to 13 bases.

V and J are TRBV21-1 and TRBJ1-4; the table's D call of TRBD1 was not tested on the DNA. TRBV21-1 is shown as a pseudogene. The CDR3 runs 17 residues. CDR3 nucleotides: TGTGCCAGCACCACTGCCGGGACAGGGGGCCGAGGAGGTAAACTGTTTTTT. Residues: CASTTAGTGGRGGKLFF.

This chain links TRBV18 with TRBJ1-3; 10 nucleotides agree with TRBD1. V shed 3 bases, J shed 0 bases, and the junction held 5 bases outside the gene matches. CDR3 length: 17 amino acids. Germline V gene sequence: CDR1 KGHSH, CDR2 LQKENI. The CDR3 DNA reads TGTGCCAGCTCACCGGGACAGGGGTCTAACTCTGGAAACACCATATATTTT. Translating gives CASSPGQGSNSGNTIYF.

In DNA, the CDR3 is TGCGCCAGCAGCCGGGACAGGGGGCGCGAGACCCAGTACTTC. Its translation: CASSRDRGRETQYF. The chain uses TRBV10-2 and TRBJ2-5, with 12 bases matching TRBD1. This CDR3 region has 14 residues. V lost 6 bases and J lost 5; bases outside the gene matches: 4. Germline CDR1 reads WSHSY; CDR2 reads SAAADI.

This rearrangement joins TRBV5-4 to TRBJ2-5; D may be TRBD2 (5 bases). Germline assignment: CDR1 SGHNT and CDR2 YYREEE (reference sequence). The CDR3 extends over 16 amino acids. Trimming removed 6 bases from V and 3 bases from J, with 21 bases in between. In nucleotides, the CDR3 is TGTGCCAGCACCCAGAAACGGGGTAACTGGGAAGAGACCCAGTACTTC. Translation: CASTQKRGNWEETQYF.

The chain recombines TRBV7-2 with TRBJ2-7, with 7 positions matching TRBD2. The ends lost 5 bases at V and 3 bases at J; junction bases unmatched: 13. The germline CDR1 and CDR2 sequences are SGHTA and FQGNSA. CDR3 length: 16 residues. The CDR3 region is CASSPFLGLADYEQYF. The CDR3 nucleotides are TGTGCCAGCAGCCCTTTCCTAGGGCTAGCGGACTACGAGCAGTACTTC.

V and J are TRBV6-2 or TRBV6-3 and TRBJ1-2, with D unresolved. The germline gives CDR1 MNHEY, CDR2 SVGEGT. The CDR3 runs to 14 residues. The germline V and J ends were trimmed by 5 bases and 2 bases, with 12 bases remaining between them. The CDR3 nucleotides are TGTGCCAGCAGTCCATCGGGCGGAAACTATGGCTACACCTTC. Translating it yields CASSPSGGNYGYTF.

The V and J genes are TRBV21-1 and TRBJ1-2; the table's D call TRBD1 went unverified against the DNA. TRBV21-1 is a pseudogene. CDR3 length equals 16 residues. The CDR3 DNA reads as TGTGCCAGCAGCAAGTTAGACAGTTTCTCTAACTATGGCTACACCTTC. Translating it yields CASSKLDSFSNYGYTF.

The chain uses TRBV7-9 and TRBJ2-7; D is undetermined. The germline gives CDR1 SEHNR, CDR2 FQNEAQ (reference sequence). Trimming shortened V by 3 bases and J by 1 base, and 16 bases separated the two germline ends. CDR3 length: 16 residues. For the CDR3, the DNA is TGTGCCAGCAGCTTCTCTCCTTACAGAATATCCTACGAGCAGTACTTC. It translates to CASSFSPYRISYEQYF.

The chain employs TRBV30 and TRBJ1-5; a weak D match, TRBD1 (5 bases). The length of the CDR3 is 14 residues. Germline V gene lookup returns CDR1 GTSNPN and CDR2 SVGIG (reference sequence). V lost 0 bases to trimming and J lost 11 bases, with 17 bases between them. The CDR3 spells CAWSVSGTVRAQHF. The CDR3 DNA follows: TGTGCCTGGAGTGTCTCTGGGACGGTCAGGGCCCAGCATTTT.

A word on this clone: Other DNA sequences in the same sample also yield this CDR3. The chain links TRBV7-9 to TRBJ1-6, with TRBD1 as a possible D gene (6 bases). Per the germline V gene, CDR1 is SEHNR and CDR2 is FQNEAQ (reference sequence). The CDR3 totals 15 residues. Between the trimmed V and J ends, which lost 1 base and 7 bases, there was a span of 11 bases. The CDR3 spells CASSLDRVGNSPLHF. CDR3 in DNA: TGTGCCAGCAGCTTAGACAGGGTGGGAAATTCACCCCTCCACTTT.

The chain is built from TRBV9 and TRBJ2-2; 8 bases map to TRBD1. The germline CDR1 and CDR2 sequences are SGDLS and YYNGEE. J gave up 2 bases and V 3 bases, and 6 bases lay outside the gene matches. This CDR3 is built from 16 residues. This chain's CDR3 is CASSATDRANTGELFF. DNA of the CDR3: TGTGCCAGCAGCGCGACGGACAGGGCCAACACCGGGGAGCTGTTTTTT.

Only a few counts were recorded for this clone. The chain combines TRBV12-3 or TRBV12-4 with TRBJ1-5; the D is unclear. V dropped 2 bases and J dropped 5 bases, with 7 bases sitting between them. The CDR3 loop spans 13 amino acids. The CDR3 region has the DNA TGTGCCAGCAGTTTATCGGGATATCAGCCCCAGCATTTT. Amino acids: CASSLSGYQPQHF.

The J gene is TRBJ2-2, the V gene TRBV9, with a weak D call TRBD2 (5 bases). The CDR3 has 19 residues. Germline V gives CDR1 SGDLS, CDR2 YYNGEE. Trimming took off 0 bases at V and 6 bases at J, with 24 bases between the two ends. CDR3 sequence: CASSVAIPNWAGMSGELFF. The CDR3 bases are TGTGCCAGCAGCGTAGCTATCCCCAATTGGGCGGGTATGTCCGGGGAGCTGTTTTTT.

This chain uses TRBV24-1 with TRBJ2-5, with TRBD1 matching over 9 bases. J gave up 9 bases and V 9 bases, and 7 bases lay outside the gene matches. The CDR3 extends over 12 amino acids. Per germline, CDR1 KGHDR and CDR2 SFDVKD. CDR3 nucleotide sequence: TGTGCCACCTCCGGACAGGGGATGGCCCAGTACTTC. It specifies CATSGQGMAQYF.

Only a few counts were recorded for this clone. The CDR3 is CASSPEGALREQYF. The CDR3 DNA reads as TGTGCCAGCAGCCCTGAGGGTGCCCTCCGGGAGCAGTACTTC. The rearrangement joins TRBV11-1 to TRBJ2-7; perhaps TRBD2 as D (5 bases). Between the trimmed V and J ends, which lost 5 bases and 7 bases, there was a span of 18 bases. Germline values: CDR1 SGHAT, CDR2 FQDESV (reference sequence). The CDR3 sequence is 14 residues long.

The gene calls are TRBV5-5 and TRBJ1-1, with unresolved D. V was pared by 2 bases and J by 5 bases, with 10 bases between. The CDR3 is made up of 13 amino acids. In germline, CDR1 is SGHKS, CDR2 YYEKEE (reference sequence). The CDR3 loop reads CASSFGPKTEAFF. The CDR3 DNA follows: TGTGCCAGCAGCTTCGGCCCCAAGACTGAAGCTTTCTTT.

This CDR3 reads CASTQGSGGYNEQFF. DNA for the CDR3: TGTGCCAGCACCCAAGGGTCGGGGGGATACAATGAGCAGTTCTTC. The V and J genes are TRBV7-2 and TRBJ2-1, with 7 bases that match TRBD2. V gave up 7 bases and J gave up 4 bases; unmatched junction bases: 10. The CDR3 loop spans 15 amino acids. CDR1 SGHTA and CDR2 FQGNSA come from the germline V gene.

The CDR3 spells CATQRGTFGDTQYF. CDR3 in DNA: TGTGCCACGCAAAGAGGGACTTTTGGAGATACGCAGTATTTT. The J gene is TRBJ2-3, the V gene TRBV19, with a possible D match to TRBD2 (6 bases). Trimming cost V 10 bases and J 5 bases, with 19 bases left between them. This CDR3 region has 14 residues. In germline, CDR1 is LNHDA, CDR2 SQIVND (reference sequence).

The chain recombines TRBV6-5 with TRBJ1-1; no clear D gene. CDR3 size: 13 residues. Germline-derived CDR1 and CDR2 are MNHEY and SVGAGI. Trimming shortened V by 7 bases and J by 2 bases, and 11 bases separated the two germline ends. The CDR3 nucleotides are TGTGCCAGCACACCCCGCTATAACACTGAAGCTTTCTTT. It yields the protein CASTPRYNTEAFF.

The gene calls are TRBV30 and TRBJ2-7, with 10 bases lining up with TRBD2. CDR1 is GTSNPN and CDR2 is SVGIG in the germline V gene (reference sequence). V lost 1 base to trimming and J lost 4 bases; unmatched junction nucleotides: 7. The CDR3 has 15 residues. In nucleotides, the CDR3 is TGTGCCTGGAGTGATATAGCGGGGGGACGATACGAGCAGTACTTC. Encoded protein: CAWSDIAGGRYEQYF. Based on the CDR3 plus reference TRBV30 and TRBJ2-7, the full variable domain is SQTIHQWPATLVQPVGSPLSLECTVEGTSNPNLYWYRQAAGRGLQLLFYSVGIGQISSEVPQNLSASRPQDRQFILSSKKLLLSDSGFYLCAWSDIAGGRYEQYFGPGTRLTVT.

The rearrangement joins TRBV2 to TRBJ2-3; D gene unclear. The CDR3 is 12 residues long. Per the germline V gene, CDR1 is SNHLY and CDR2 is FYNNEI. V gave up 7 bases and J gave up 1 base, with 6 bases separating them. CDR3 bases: TGTGCCAGCACCTGGGGCACAGATACGCAGTATTTT. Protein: CASTWGTDTQYF.

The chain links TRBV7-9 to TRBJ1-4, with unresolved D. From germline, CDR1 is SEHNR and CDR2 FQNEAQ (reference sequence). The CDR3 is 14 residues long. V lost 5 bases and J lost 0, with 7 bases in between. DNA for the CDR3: TGTGCCAGCAGCCCCAGTTCAACTAATGAAAAACTGTTTTTT. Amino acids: CASSPSSTNEKLFF. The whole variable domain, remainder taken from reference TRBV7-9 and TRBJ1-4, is DTGVSQNPRHKITKRGQNVTFRCDPISEHNRLYWYRQTLGQGPEFLTYFQNEAQLEKSRLLSDRFSAERPKGSFSTLEIQRTEQGDSAMYLCASSPSSTNEKLFFGSGTQLSVL.

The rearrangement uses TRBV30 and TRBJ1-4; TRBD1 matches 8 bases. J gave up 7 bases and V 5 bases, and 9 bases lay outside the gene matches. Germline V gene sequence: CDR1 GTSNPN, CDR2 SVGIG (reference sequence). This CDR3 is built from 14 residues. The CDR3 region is CAWGAGGPGEKLFF. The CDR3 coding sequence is TGTGCCTGGGGTGCAGGGGGCCCTGGTGAAAAACTGTTTTTT. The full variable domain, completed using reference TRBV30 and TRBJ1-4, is SQTIHQWPATLVQPVGSPLSLECTVEGTSNPNLYWYRQAAGRGLQLLFYSVGIGQISSEVPQNLSASRPQDRQFILSSKKLLLSDSGFYLCAWGAGGPGEKLFFGSGTQLSVL.